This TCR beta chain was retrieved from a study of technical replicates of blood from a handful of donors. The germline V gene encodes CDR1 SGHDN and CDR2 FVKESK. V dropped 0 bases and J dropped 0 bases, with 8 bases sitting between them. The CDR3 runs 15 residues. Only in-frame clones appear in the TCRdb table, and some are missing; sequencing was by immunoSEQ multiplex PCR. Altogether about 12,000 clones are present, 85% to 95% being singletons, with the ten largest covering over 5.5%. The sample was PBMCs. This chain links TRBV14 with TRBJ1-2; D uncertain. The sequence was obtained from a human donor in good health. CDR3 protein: CASSQDAGTNYGYTF. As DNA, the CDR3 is TGTGCCAGCAGCCAAGATGCGGGAACTAACTATGGCTACACCTTC.